These 26 T cell receptor beta chains came from one sample sequenced in a study of siplizumab effects on memory and regulatory T cells. Using immunoSEQ multiplex PCR, the repertoire was profiled, and TCRdb retains in-frame clones only, with some absent. Of about 9,600 clones in the sample, 35% to 55% were seen once. Mixed lymphocyte reaction cells were cocultured at 37°C for more than 5 days. Their recognized antigens are unknown. Sequenced sample: CFSE-low (dividing) CD4+ T cells sorted from an allogeneic mixed lymphocyte reaction. These TCRs come from a human donor in good health; the cells came from an allogeneic mixed lymphocyte reaction.

This chain joins TRBV10-3 and TRBJ2-3; no clear D gene. V was cut by 8 bases and J by 2 bases, with 11 bases left in between. The CDR3 totals 13 residues. In germline, CDR1 is ENHRY, CDR2 SYGVKD. For the CDR3, the DNA is TGTGCCATCGCGCTAGACTCCACAGATACGCAGTATTTT. Encoded protein: CAIALDSTDTQYF.

The chain recombines TRBV11-3 with TRBJ2-3, with 9 positions matching TRBD2. CDR3 size: 15 residues. CDR1 is SGHNT, CDR2 YENEEA, per germline. Trimming removed 1 base from V and 5 bases from J; junction bases left unmatched: 4. The CDR3 DNA follows: TGTGCCAGCAGCTTAGGCGGGAGGGCCGTAGATACGCAGTATTTT. It codes for CASSLGGRAVDTQYF.

This clone was observed a handful of times. The CDR3 DNA reads as TGTGCCTGGAGTGGGGGACTAGCGGGAGAGCAGTTCTTC. Translated: CAWSGGLAGEQFF. The chain combines TRBV30 with TRBJ2-1; TRBD2 matches 13 bases. Unmatched junction bases numbered 1, after V lost 1 base and J lost 10 bases. Germline CDR1 is GTSNPN and CDR2 is SVGIG (reference sequence). This CDR3 spans 13 amino acids.

This chain joins TRBV7-9 and TRBJ2-7, with TRBD2 identical over 11 bases. This CDR3 has 14 amino acids. With V trimmed by 6 bases and J by 1 base, 2 bases remained unmatched. Germline values: CDR1 SEHNR, CDR2 FQNEAQ (reference sequence). As DNA, the CDR3 is TGTGCCAGCAGGCTAGCGGGGGGATCCTACGAGCAGTACTTC. Residues: CASRLAGGSYEQYF.

This chain links TRBV5-4 with TRBJ1-1, with a weak D call TRBD1 (5 bases). With 2 bases removed from V and 10 bases from J, the gap between germline ends came to 12 bases. Germline CDR1 SGHNT, CDR2 YYREEE (reference sequence). The CDR3 contains 12 residues. The CDR3 nucleotides read TGTGCCAGCAGCTTAGGCAGGGTAGCAGCTTTCTTT. This gives the protein CASSLGRVAAFF.

V is TRBV7-9 and J is TRBJ1-2, with D maybe TRBD1 (6 bases). Trimming pared 2 bases from V and 4 bases from J, leaving 8 bases between. This CDR3 is built from 13 residues. The germline V gene has CDR1 SEHNR and CDR2 FQNEAQ (reference sequence). In DNA form, the CDR3 reads TGTGCCAGCAGCTTAACAGGGCCCTATGGCTACACCTTC. This codes for CASSLTGPYGYTF.

The rearrangement links TRBV4-1 to TRBJ1-4; maybe TRBD1 (6 bases). Deletions cut 1 base from V and 5 bases from J, with 11 bases between. Looked up from germline, CDR1 is MGHRA and CDR2 is YSYEKL. The CDR3 extends over 15 amino acids. This CDR3 reads CASSQAGGSNEKLFF. The CDR3 DNA follows: TGCGCCAGCAGCCAAGCCGGGGGCAGCAATGAAAAACTGTTTTTT.

The chain carries TRBV10-1 and TRBJ2-5; 10 positions match TRBD2. The CDR3 loop spans 14 amino acids. V trimming: 3 bases; J trimming: 4 bases; junction bases outside the gene matches: 2. CDR1 and CDR2 (germline): WNHNN, SYGVQD (reference sequence). The CDR3 sequence: CASSESGRAETQYF. The DNA for the CDR3 is TGCGCCAGCAGTGAAAGCGGGAGGGCAGAGACCCAGTACTTC.

This clone has only a few counts. The chain employs TRBV28 and TRBJ2-7; 9 positions match TRBD1. The CDR3 totals 15 residues. Germline V gene sequence: CDR1 MDHEN, CDR2 SYDVKM. V was pared by 5 bases and J by 4 bases, with 9 bases of the junction left unmatched. CDR3 sequence reads: CASSPPGTGNYEQYF. CDR3 in DNA: TGTGCCAGCAGTCCCCCCGGGACAGGGAATTACGAGCAGTACTTC.

This clone was detected only a few times. The V and J genes are TRBV5-1 and TRBJ2-7, with TRBD2 as a possible D gene (6 bases). This CDR3 region has 15 residues. V was shortened by 0 bases and J by 4 bases, with 14 bases between the two germline ends. CDR1 is SGHRS, CDR2 YFSETQ, per germline. CDR3 amino acids: CASSLDAGWGYEQYF. CDR3 bases: TGCGCCAGCAGCTTGGACGCGGGGTGGGGGTACGAGCAGTACTTC.

Concerning this clone: Other nucleotide sequences in the sample specify the same CDR3. The genes are TRBV19 and TRBJ1-5; a possible D gene is TRBD1 (5 bases). Germline V gene lookup returns CDR1 LNHDA and CDR2 SQIVND (reference sequence). The CDR3 runs to 14 residues. Deletions cut 3 bases from V and 4 bases from J, with 10 bases between. Written as DNA, the CDR3 is TGTGCCAGTAGTATTGGGGGAAAGAATCAGCCCCAGCATTTT. This gives the protein CASSIGGKNQPQHF.

The chain recombines TRBV25-1 with TRBJ2-7, with D possibly matching TRBD2 (6 bases). The V end lost 3 bases, the J end lost 4 bases, and 19 bases lay between the germline ends. The CDR3 has 16 amino acids. The V gene's germline CDR1 is MGHDK and CDR2 SYGVNS. CDR3 bases: TGTGCCAGCAGTGATGGTAGGAGGGTGAAGGGATACGAGCAGTACTTC. Its translation: CASSDGRRVKGYEQYF.

This clone was observed a single time. This chain uses TRBV13 with TRBJ2-1; D may correspond to TRBD1 or TRBD2 (5 bases each). Germline V CDR1 and CDR2: PRHDT, FYEKMQ (reference sequence). The CDR3 runs 15 residues. V lost 5 bases and J lost 8, with 19 bases in between. CDR3 residues: CASSKQVNRRDEQFF. For the CDR3, the DNA is TGTGCCAGCAGCAAACAGGTAAACCGGCGGGATGAGCAGTTCTTC.

As concerns this clone: At one of its ends the junction is not consistent with the germline gene, which may arise from a read error. The rearrangement uses TRBV28 and TRBJ1-5; D gene unclear. This CDR3 has 14 amino acids. Germline V gene sequence: CDR1 MDHEN, CDR2 SYDVKM. In DNA form, the CDR3 reads TGTGCCAGCAGCAGTCCGGGGAGCAATCAGCCCCGGCATTTT. Amino acid sequence: CASSSPGSNQPRHF.

This clone came up a few times. This chain uses TRBV5-1 with TRBJ1-2; 7 bases match TRBD1. The CDR3 totals 13 residues. Losses at the gene ends were 3 bases for V and 8 bases for J; bases not matched to a gene: 7. The germline V gene has CDR1 SGHRS and CDR2 YFSETQ. CDR3 residues: CASSYGTQGGYTF. The CDR3 DNA is TGCGCCAGCAGCTACGGGACACAGGGGGGCTACACCTTC.

Of note for this clone: This may be a read error: a much more frequent sequence differs by one nucleotide. The V and J genes are TRBV2 and TRBJ1-5; D remains unclear. Germline V gene sequence: CDR1 SNHLY, CDR2 FYNNEI. The CDR3 totals 13 residues. The V and J ends lost 7 bases and 5 bases respectively, with 12 bases between them. For the CDR3, the DNA is TGTGCCAGCAACTCGGGGAGGGATCAGCCCCAGCATTTT. Translation gives CASNSGRDQPQHF.

The rearrangement uses TRBV5-4 and TRBJ1-1; unclear D gene. The ends were cut back, 1 base at V and 0 bases at J, with 4 bases in the middle. Per the germline V gene, CDR1 is SGHNT and CDR2 is YYREEE (reference sequence). CDR3 length equals 13 residues. CDR3 nucleotide sequence: TGTGCCAGCAGCTTGAAGTTGAACACTGAAGCTTTCTTT. It codes for CASSLKLNTEAFF.

The chain couples TRBV18 to TRBJ2-5; no definite D call. Deletions cut 3 bases from V and 0 bases from J, with 2 bases between. The germline gives CDR1 KGHSH, CDR2 LQKENI. This CDR3 contains 12 residues. The CDR3 DNA is TGTGCCAGCTCACCCAACCAAGAGACCCAGTACTTC. This encodes CASSPNQETQYF.

This clone was counted a few times. The rearrangement uses TRBV5-1 and TRBJ1-2, with no clear D. Trimming left V 4 bases short and J 7 bases short, with 20 bases between. CDR3 size: 15 residues. Germline-derived CDR1 and CDR2 are SGHRS and YFSETQ. Written as DNA, the CDR3 is TGCGCCAGCAGCAGCTCGGGTTATCTAGAGGGTGGCTACACCTTC. The encoded protein is CASSSSGYLEGGYTF.

This clone was counted between two and nine times. The V gene is TRBV4-2, the J gene TRBJ2-7; 11 bases are shared with TRBD2. CDR1 is LGHNA, CDR2 YNFKEQ, per germline. Trimming removed 6 bases from V and 4 bases from J; junction bases left unmatched: 5. The CDR3 has 14 amino acids. The CDR3: CASSITSGSYEQYF. The DNA for the CDR3 is TGTGCCAGCAGTATTACTAGCGGGAGTTACGAGCAGTACTTC.

This chain connects TRBV29-1 to TRBJ2-1, with 10 bases that match TRBD2. V shed 7 bases and J 4 bases; nucleotides not matched to a gene: 25. There are 20 residues in the CDR3. The germline gives CDR1 SQVTM, CDR2 ANQGSEA. CDR3 loop: CSDPIGTGGRTSGDYNEQFF. The CDR3 bases are TGCAGCGACCCCATTGGCACAGGGGGGAGGACTAGCGGAGATTACAATGAGCAGTTCTTC.

This clone was recorded a few times. V gene TRBV30 combines with J gene TRBJ2-3; D is undetermined. Germline V CDR1 and CDR2: GTSNPN, SVGIG (reference sequence). CDR3 length: 14 amino acids. V dropped 0 bases and J dropped 10 bases, with 17 bases sitting between them. As DNA, the CDR3 is TGTGCCTGGAGTGTAACCGGGTTGAGAGGCGCGCAGTATTTT. Its translation is CAWSVTGLRGAQYF.

J is TRBJ2-7 and V is TRBV5-5, with D maybe TRBD2 (5 bases). The germline gives CDR1 SGHKS, CDR2 YYEKEE (reference sequence). Trimming left V 3 bases short and J 7 bases short, with 11 bases between. CDR3 length: 12 amino acids. The CDR3 protein is CASSSATGEQYF. The CDR3 DNA sequence: TGTGCCAGCAGCTCGGCGACGGGGGAGCAGTACTTC.

The chain couples TRBV7-3 to TRBJ2-2; no firm D call. This CDR3 spans 14 amino acids. Germline CDR1 and CDR2: SGHTA and FQGTGA. Trimming cost V 3 bases and J 7 bases, with 12 bases left between them. The CDR3 spells CASSFHRSGGELFF. CDR3 in DNA: TGTGCCAGCAGCTTTCACCGGTCGGGCGGGGAGCTGTTTTTT.

V is TRBV7-9 and J is TRBJ1-1; TRBD1 might be the D (6 bases). CDR1 and CDR2 from the germline V gene are SEHNR and FQNEAQ (reference sequence). The V end lost 1 base, the J end lost 2 bases, and 11 bases lay between the germline ends. CDR3 size: 15 residues. The CDR3, as DNA: TGTGCCAGCAGCTTAGTCTTCAGGGGAAACACTGAAGCTTTCTTT. Residues: CASSLVFRGNTEAFF.

The chain combines TRBV30 with TRBJ1-3, with no clear D. The CDR3 is 15 residues long. Trimming took off 4 bases at V and 0 bases at J, with 13 bases between the two ends. Germline CDR1 is GTSNPN and CDR2 is SVGIG (reference sequence). The CDR3 reads CAWIQAPLSGNTIYF. DNA for the CDR3: TGTGCCTGGATCCAAGCCCCTCTCTCTGGAAACACCATATATTTT. Full variable domain (missing parts from reference TRBV30 and TRBJ1-3): SQTIHQWPATLVQPVGSPLSLECTVEGTSNPNLYWYRQAAGRGLQLLFYSVGIGQISSEVPQNLSASRPQDRQFILSSKKLLLSDSGFYLCAWIQAPLSGNTIYFGEGSWLTVV.